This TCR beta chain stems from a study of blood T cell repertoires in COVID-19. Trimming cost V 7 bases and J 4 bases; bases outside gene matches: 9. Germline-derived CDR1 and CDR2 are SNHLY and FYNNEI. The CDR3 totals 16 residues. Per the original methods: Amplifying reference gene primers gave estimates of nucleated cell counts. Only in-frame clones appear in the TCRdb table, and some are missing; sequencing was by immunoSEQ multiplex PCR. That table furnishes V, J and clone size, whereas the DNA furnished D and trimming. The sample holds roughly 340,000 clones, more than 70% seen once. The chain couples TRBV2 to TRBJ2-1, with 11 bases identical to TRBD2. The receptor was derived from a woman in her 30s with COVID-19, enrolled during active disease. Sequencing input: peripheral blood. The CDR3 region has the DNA TGTGCCAGCACATCGGGTAGCGGGGGGGGATACAATGAGCAGTTCTTC. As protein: CASTSGSGGGYNEQFF.